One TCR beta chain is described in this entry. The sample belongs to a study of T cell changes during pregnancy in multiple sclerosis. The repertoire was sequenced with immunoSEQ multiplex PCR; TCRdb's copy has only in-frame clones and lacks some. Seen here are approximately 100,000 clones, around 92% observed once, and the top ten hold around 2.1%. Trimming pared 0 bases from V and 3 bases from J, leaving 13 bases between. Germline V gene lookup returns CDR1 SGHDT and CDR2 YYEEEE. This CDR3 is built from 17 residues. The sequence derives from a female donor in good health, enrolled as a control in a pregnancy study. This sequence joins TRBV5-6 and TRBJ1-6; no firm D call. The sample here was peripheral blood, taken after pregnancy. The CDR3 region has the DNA TGTGCCAGCAGCTTGGATGCGGGAACTTACTATAATTCACCCCTCCACTTT. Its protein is CASSLDAGTYYNSPLHF.